A selection of T cell receptor beta chains follows, all from one sample in a study of blood T cells in healthy people across ages. TCRdb re-called the 5' RACE reads with MiXCR, one entry per CDR3 protein. The sample has 800,000 or so distinct CDR3 sequences, around half seen once. Sequenced input: blood. The source of these receptors is a man aged 80 or over in good health. Each CDR3 is given with its conserved first and last residue. D genes are given only for firm matches. Only some rows state a clone size, as once, few, many or a class for expanded clones.

clone size	V gene	J gene	D gene	CDR3 DNA	CDR3 protein
.	TRBV27	TRBJ2-7	.	TGTGCCAGCAGTCCACTGACAGGCGGGTCTGACGAGCAGTACTTC	CASSPLTGGSDEQYF
.	TRBV20-1	TRBJ1-6	.	TGCAGTGCGCTAAGACGGAGTATGATTCTTTATAATTCACCCCTCCACTTT	CSALRRSMILYNSPLHF
many	TRBV29-1	TRBJ2-1	.	TGCAGCGTTGTGACAGGAGCGGCAGGGATTCTGTTCTTC	CSVVTGAAGILFF
many	TRBV27	TRBJ2-1	.	TGTGCCAGCAGCCGGAGCGGGAATGAGCAGTTCTTC	CASSRSGNEQFF
.	TRBV12-3/TRBV12-4	TRBJ2-3	.	TGTGCCAGCAGTACTAATATCCCGCTTAGCGAGAGCACAGATACGCAGTATTTT	CASSTNIPLSESTDTQYF
.	TRBV29-1	TRBJ2-3	.	TGCAGCGTTGACGCCCTAGATACGCAGTATTTT	CSVDALDTQYF
.	TRBV10-3	TRBJ2-7	.	TGTGCCATCAGCAGTCCATCCTACAATGAGCAGTACTTC	CAISSPSYNEQYF
few	TRBV24-1	TRBJ1-2	.	TGTGCCACCAGTGAGGCAGGAGAAGTCTATGGCTACACCTTC	CATSEAGEVYGYTF
.	TRBV12-3/TRBV12-4	TRBJ2-1	TRBD2	TGTGCCAGCAGTTTAATCGGGGGGGGGACCTCAGGCAATGAGCAGTTCTTC	CASSLIGGGTSGNEQFF
.	TRBV29-1	TRBJ2-1	.	TGCAGCGTGGACAGGAGGGGCTCCTACAGTGAGCAGTTCTTC	CSVDRRGSYSEQFF
.	TRBV28	TRBJ2-3	.	TGTGCCAGCGCGCGACAGTCCCCCGTGGATACGCAGTATTTT	CASARQSPVDTQYF
.	TRBV2	TRBJ2-3	TRBD1	TGTGCCAGCAGGAGGGATGCCGGGACAGGCCCCCGTACGCAGTATTTT	CASRRDAGTGPRTQYF
once	TRBV29-1	TRBJ2-1	.	TGCAGCGTCACAGGGAGCTCCTACAATGAGCAGTTCTTC	CSVTGSSYNEQFF
.	TRBV5-1	TRBJ1-6	TRBD1	TGCGCCAGCAGCCCAACCTGGGGGACAGTAATTCCACCCCTCCACTTT	CASSPTWGTVIPPLHF
many	TRBV5-1	TRBJ2-7	TRBD2	TGCGCCAGCAGCTTGCGGGCTCCCAACCAGCTAGCGGGCCGCTACGAGCAGTACTTC	CASSLRAPNQLAGRYEQYF
.	TRBV7-9	TRBJ2-1	TRBD2	TGTGCCAGCAGACTCACTAGCGGGAGAGGCAATGAGCAGTTCTTC	CASRLTSGRGNEQFF
.	TRBV4-3	TRBJ2-1	.	TGCGCCAGCAGCCAAGATCGCCGGGCTAGCCGCAACAATGAGCAGTTCTTC	CASSQDRRASRNNEQFF
.	TRBV12-3/TRBV12-4	TRBJ2-2	TRBD2	TGTGCCAGCAGTGAGGGACTAGCGGGAATCGGGGAGCTGTTTTTT	CASSEGLAGIGELFF
.	TRBV20-1	TRBJ2-3	.	TGCAGTGCTAGAGGGCGCGGACTGGGCACAGATACGCAGTATTTT	CSARGRGLGTDTQYF
many	TRBV27	TRBJ2-3	TRBD2	TGTGCCAGCAGTTTATCGCTTTCTGAACTAGCGGACACAGATACGCAGTATTTT	CASSLSLSELADTDTQYF
many	TRBV4-2	TRBJ2-3	TRBD2	TGTGCCAGCAGCCAAGATGCTAGCGGGAGTGGGGATACGCAGTATTTT	CASSQDASGSGDTQYF
once	TRBV20-1	TRBJ2-5	.	TGCAGTGCTGAAACCCCTGGACAGTTCAATGAGCAGTACTTC	CSAETPGQFNEQYF